This T cell receptor (beta chain) was documented in a study of T cell responses to AZD1222 COVID-19 vaccine. Overall study results and limits: Regions left unmutated in variants are reportedly the target of nearly half of spike-specific TCRs. Breadth and depth of Spike-specific TCRs rose after two AZD1222 doses.

Pooled in the analysis were second doses at about 4 or about 12 weeks. To note about this clone: Its antigen is as yet unknown.

TCRdb's table, derived via immunoSEQ multiplex PCR, lists solely in-frame clones and lacks some. The table lists 170,000 or so clones, around nine tenths of them singletons. The material sequenced was peripheral blood, taken 28 days after the second AZD1222 dose. The TCR originated in an adult who received the AZD1222 COVID-19 vaccine.

As DNA, the CDR3 is TGTGCCAGCAGCTCCCGGGGCCTACAGGGAAACTATGGCTACACCTTC. Its translation: CASSSRGLQGNYGYTF. The chain recombines TRBV7-6 with TRBJ1-2; D possibly corresponds to TRBD1 (6 bases). The V end lost 4 bases, the J end lost 2 bases, and 17 bases lay between the germline ends. From germline, CDR1 is SGHVS and CDR2 FNYEAQ. This CDR3 is 16 amino acids long.